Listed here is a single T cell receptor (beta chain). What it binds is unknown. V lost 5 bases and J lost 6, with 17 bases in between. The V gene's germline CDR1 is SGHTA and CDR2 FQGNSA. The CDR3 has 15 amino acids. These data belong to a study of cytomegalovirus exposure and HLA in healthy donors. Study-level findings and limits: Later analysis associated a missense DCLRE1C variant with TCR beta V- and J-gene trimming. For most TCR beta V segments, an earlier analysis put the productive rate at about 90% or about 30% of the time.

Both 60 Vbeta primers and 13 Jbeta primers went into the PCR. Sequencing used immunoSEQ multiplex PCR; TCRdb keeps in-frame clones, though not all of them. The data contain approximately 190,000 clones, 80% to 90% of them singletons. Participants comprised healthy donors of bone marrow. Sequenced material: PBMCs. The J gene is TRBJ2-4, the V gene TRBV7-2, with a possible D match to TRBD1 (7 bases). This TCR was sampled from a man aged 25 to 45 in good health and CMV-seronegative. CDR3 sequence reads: CASSPGGTPANIQYF. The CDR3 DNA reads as TGTGCCAGCAGCCCAGGGGGGACACCCGCAAACATTCAGTACTTC. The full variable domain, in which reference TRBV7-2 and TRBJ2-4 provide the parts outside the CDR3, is GAGVSQSPSNKVTEKGKDVELRCDPISGHTALYWYRQSLGQGLEFLIYFQGNSAPDKSGLPSDRFSAERTGGSVSTLTIQRTQQEDSAVYLCASSPGGTPANIQYFGAGTRLSVL.